These T cell receptor beta chains were read from a single sample in a study of low-dose radiotherapy and immunotherapy resistance in tumors. TCRdb re-called the reads with MiXCR, one entry per CDR3 protein. The data show 75,000 to 95,000 distinct CDR3 sequences, with 15% to 20% seen just once and about 5.5% held by the top ten. The material sequenced was PBMCs, taken before treatment. The source is a male donor with prostate cancer. CDR3s include the opening cysteine and the closing phenylalanine or tryptophan. A D gene is named only where the DNA matches it firmly. Some rows have no size entry. The others give once, few or many, or a class for an expanded clone.

cdr3_nt	cdr3_aa	d_call	clone_size	v_call	j_call
TGCGCCAGCAGCATAGGACTAGCGGGAGAATCCTACGAGCAGTACTTC	CASSIGLAGESYEQYF	TRBD2	many	TRBV5-1	TRBJ2-7
TGTGCCATCAGGCGGGACACCTCCTACTACGAGCAGTACTTC	CAIRRDTSYYEQYF	NA	many	TRBV10-3	TRBJ2-7
TGCAGTGCTAGAGAGCGGGGTCAGGGTGAGCAGTTCTTC	CSARERGQGEQFF	NA	many	TRBV20-1	TRBJ2-1
TGCGCCAGCAGCCAAGAGGCGGGGGAAAACACCGGGGAGCTGTTTTTT	CASSQEAGENTGELFF	TRBD2	many	TRBV4-1	TRBJ2-2
TGCAGTGCTAGAGATCACAGGTCTGGAAACACCATATATTTT	CSARDHRSGNTIYF	NA	many	TRBV20-1	TRBJ1-3
TGTGCCGGGGCAAATCCGAGGACTAGCGGCACCGGGGAGCTGTTTTTT	CAGANPRTSGTGELFF	TRBD2	NA	TRBV30	TRBJ2-2
TGTGCCAGCAGCTTAGCTCCTTATCGAGAGACCCAGTACTTC	CASSLAPYRETQYF	NA	many	TRBV11-2	TRBJ2-5
TGTGCCAGCAGCGTAGGAGGGGACACAGATACGCAGTATTTT	CASSVGGDTDTQYF	NA	many	TRBV9	TRBJ2-3
TGTGCCAGCTCACCAACGGGACAGGGAACCTACGAGCAGTACTTC	CASSPTGQGTYEQYF	TRBD1	NA	TRBV18	TRBJ2-7
TGCAGTGCTACTAAAGGGAGAGGCGAGCAGTACTTC	CSATKGRGEQYF	NA	many	TRBV20-1	TRBJ2-7
TGCAGCGTCGGGGGGACAGGGTTTGACGAGCAGTACTTC	CSVGGTGFDEQYF	TRBD1	NA	TRBV29-1	TRBJ2-7
TGCGCCAGCAGCCAAGAGGGCCCAGATACGCAGTATTTT	CASSQEGPDTQYF	NA	NA	TRBV4-3	TRBJ2-3
TGTGCCAGCAGCCCACCGATAAGGGCTACTCTTAACTATGGCTACACCTTC	CASSPPIRATLNYGYTF	NA	many	TRBV11-2	TRBJ1-2
TGTGCCAGCAGCTTTACATACGGGGGAACAGATACGCAGTATTTT	CASSFTYGGTDTQYF	NA	few	TRBV7-8	TRBJ2-3
TGCGCCAGCAGCCTACGCACAGATACGCAGTATTTT	CASSLRTDTQYF	NA	many	TRBV5-1	TRBJ2-3
TGTGCCAGCAGCCCCGGTTTGGGCACAGATACGCAGTATTTT	CASSPGLGTDTQYF	NA	many	TRBV7-2	TRBJ2-3
TGTGCCAGCAGTTTCGAACAGGGGAGGGCTTTCTTT	CASSFEQGRAFF	TRBD1	many	TRBV28	TRBJ1-1
TGCGCCAGCAGCTGGCGAGGGGAGGGCACAGATACGCAGTATTTT	CASSWRGEGTDTQYF	NA	few	TRBV5-1	TRBJ2-3
TGTGCCAGCAGTGTCTCAGGCTCCTACGAGCAGTACTTC	CASSVSGSYEQYF	NA	many	TRBV2	TRBJ2-7
TGTGCCAGCATCGTGAACACTGAAGCTTTCTTT	CASIVNTEAFF	NA	many	TRBV28	TRBJ1-1
TGTGCCAGCAGCTTAGACCACGGGTCCCCCTACGAGCAGTACTTC	CASSLDHGSPYEQYF	NA	many	TRBV7-3	TRBJ2-7
TGCGCCAGCAGTCTTATAGCGGGGGGCTCCGAGCAGTACTTC	CASSLIAGGSEQYF	TRBD2	many	TRBV4-3	TRBJ2-7
TGCGCCAGCAGCTTCAGTATAAGAGGGGGTTATGGCTACACCTTC	CASSFSIRGGYGYTF	NA	NA	TRBV5-1	TRBJ1-2
TGTGCCTGGATCCCCTTGGGGGCCACTGAAGCTTTCTTT	CAWIPLGATEAFF	NA	many	TRBV30	TRBJ1-1
TGTGCCAGCAGCCAGGGAGGTGGTAATTCACCCCTCCACTTT	CASSQGGGNSPLHF	NA	many	TRBV28	TRBJ1-6
TGTGCCATCAGCACGGGAAACTCCTACAATGAGCAGTTCTTC	CAISTGNSYNEQFF	NA	many	TRBV10-3	TRBJ2-1